These T cell receptor beta chains were read from a single sample in a study of early T cells in non-severe SARS-CoV-2 infection. TCRdb used MiXCR to reprocess the 5' RACE reads, holding one entry per CDR3 protein. Of 60,000 to 75,000 distinct CDR3 sequences listed, about 4.9% are singletons. Source: whole blood, taken at baseline. Receptors originate from an adult who was a healthcare worker with PCR-confirmed SARS-CoV-2 infection or an uninfected control (not recorded which). The donor label of this sample is uncertain. CDR3s include the opening cysteine and the closing phenylalanine or tryptophan. D genes are given only for firm matches. Size is omitted from some rows. Given values are once, few, many or a class for expanded clones.

>TRBV11-2|TRBJ1-6|NA|NA
TGTGCCAGCAGCCCAGGAGATAGCTCCTATAATTCACCCCTCCACTTT
CASSPGDSSYNSPLHF
>TRBV29-1|TRBJ1-1|many|NA
TGCAGCGTAGAATGGGGAAACACTGAAGCTTTCTTT
CSVEWGNTEAFF
>TRBV19|TRBJ2-7|many|NA
TGTGCCAGTAGCACGGGGGGCACCTACGAGCAGTACTTC
CASSTGGTYEQYF
>TRBV20-1|TRBJ2-3|few|TRBD2
TGCAGTGCTAGAGCTAGCGGGGGTGTTACAGATACGCAGTATTTT
CSARASGGVTDTQYF
>TRBV28|TRBJ1-2|many|NA
TGTGCCAGCAGAACCGGGACCCCTTATGGCTACACCTTC
CASRTGTPYGYTF
>TRBV6-4|TRBJ2-5|few|NA
TGTGCCAGCAGTGAGGAGGATTATGGGACCCAGTACTTC
CASSEEDYGTQYF
>TRBV6-2/TRBV6-3|TRBJ2-1|many|TRBD1
TGTGCCAGCAGCTCGGCAGGGGGCAGGGTGAATGAGCAGTTCTTC
CASSSAGGRVNEQFF
>TRBV5-1|TRBJ1-1|many|NA
TGCGCCAGCAGCTTCGAACAGGTCATGAACACTGAAGCTTTCTTT
CASSFEQVMNTEAFF
>TRBV29-1|TRBJ1-3|many|NA
TGCAGCGTTGTCACGCGCCTTGATACCTGGGGGCTAGGTGGAAACACCATATATTTT
CSVVTRLDTWGLGGNTIYF
>TRBV20-1|TRBJ1-2|many|NA
TGCAGTTCCCGGACAGAAGATGGCTACACCTTC
CSSRTEDGYTF
>TRBV6-1|TRBJ1-1|many|NA
TGTGCCAGCAGTGAAGGGGGAGGTAACATGGGAGCTTTCTTT
CASSEGGGNMGAFF
>TRBV29-1|TRBJ2-3|few|NA
TGCAGCGTTGGAGGTCCGGCTATGGTTACGCAGTATTTT
CSVGGPAMVTQYF
>TRBV9|TRBJ1-1|NA|NA
TGTGCCAGCAGCTTCCGGGCAGGGAACACTGAAGTTTTCTTT
CASSFRAGNTEVFF
>TRBV7-6|TRBJ1-6|many|NA
TGTGCCAGCAGCTTATCGGCAGGGGACGGAGATTCACCCCTCCACTTT
CASSLSAGDGDSPLHF
>TRBV10-3|TRBJ2-1|many|TRBD1
TGTGCCACTCAACAGGGGGGCGCCTACAATGAGCAGTTCTTC
CATQQGGAYNEQFF
>TRBV3-1|TRBJ2-1|few|NA
TGTGCCAGCAGCCAAGATGTGGGGGGCTCCTACAATGAGCAGTTCTTC
CASSQDVGGSYNEQFF
>TRBV4-3|TRBJ1-2|few|TRBD1
TGCGCCAGCAGCCGCCTTTTACAGGGGGCGGGCGGCTACACCTTC
CASSRLLQGAGGYTF
>TRBV7-9|TRBJ2-7|few|TRBD1
TGTGCCAGCAGCCCGCGACAGGGAGAAGCCTACGAGCAGTACTTC
CASSPRQGEAYEQYF
>TRBV18|TRBJ1-6|many|NA
TGTGCCAGCTCACTCCAGGGATACGTCCTAAATTCACCCCTCCACTTT
CASSLQGYVLNSPLHF
>TRBV20-1|TRBJ2-6|many|NA
TGCAGTGCTACGGGACGGGGAGTCTCTGGGGCCAACGTCCTGACTTTC
CSATGRGVSGANVLTF
>TRBV5-5|TRBJ1-2|many|NA
TGTGCCAGCAGCTGGGGGGGCGGCTATGGCTACACCTTC
CASSWGGGYGYTF
>TRBV20-1|TRBJ2-1|many|NA
TGCAGTGCTAGAGATTCTTCTTCTGGCTCCTACAATGAGCAGTTCTTC
CSARDSSSGSYNEQFF
>TRBV6-6|TRBJ2-7|NA|TRBD1
TGTGCCAGCAGCCCACAGGGGCACTACGAGCAGTACTTC
CASSPQGHYEQYF
>TRBV7-2|TRBJ2-2|many|NA
TGTGCCAGCAGTTTTGGAGCTTTAGGGGGGGAGCTGTTTTTT
CASSFGALGGELFF
>TRBV28|TRBJ1-2|NA|NA
TGTGCCAGCAGTTTATCTACAGCTACAACCAACTATGGCTACACCTTC
CASSLSTATTNYGYTF
>TRBV15|TRBJ2-1|medium-sized|TRBD1
TGTGCCACCCTCGGACAGGACCTTGGGAATGAGCAGTTCTTC
CATLGQDLGNEQFF
>TRBV18|TRBJ1-2|many|TRBD1
TGTGCCAGCTCTCCACGACCAGGGGGCGTTAACTATGGCTACACCTTC
CASSPRPGGVNYGYTF
>TRBV7-8|TRBJ1-4|many|TRBD1
TGTGCCAGCAGCCTCCGGGACAGGGGAGTAGGTGAAAAACTGTTTTTT
CASSLRDRGVGEKLFF
>TRBV7-3|TRBJ2-7|many|NA
TGTGCCAGCAGCTTATACCCATCCTACGAGCAGTACTTC
CASSLYPSYEQYF
>TRBV20-1|TRBJ2-7|few|NA
TGCAGTGCTAGGGGAGGGGGGGACTACGAGCAGTACTTC
CSARGGGDYEQYF
>TRBV29-1|TRBJ2-5|few|TRBD2
TGCAGCGTTGAAGATCTTCCGACTAGCGGGGGAGCCCTGTACCAAGAGACCCAGTACTTC
CSVEDLPTSGGALYQETQYF
>TRBV5-1|TRBJ2-7|NA|NA
TGCGCCAGCAGCTTGGGCGTCGTCCCCTACGAGCAGTACTTC
CASSLGVVPYEQYF
>TRBV19|TRBJ2-7|many|TRBD2
TGTGCCAGTAGGGCTAGCGGGGACTACGAGCAGTACTTC
CASRASGDYEQYF
>TRBV30|TRBJ2-7|few|NA
TGTGCCTGGGTCTCGGCCTACGAGCAGTACTTC
CAWVSAYEQYF
>TRBV9|TRBJ2-5|NA|NA
TGTGCCAGCAGCCCCCGGAGGGGCCAAGAGACCCAGTACTTC
CASSPRRGQETQYF
>TRBV5-5|TRBJ2-2|NA|NA
TGTGCCAGCAGCCACAGGGTGGGGAGCGCCGGGGAGCTGTTTTTT
CASSHRVGSAGELFF
>TRBV6-6|TRBJ2-3|many|NA
TGTGCCAGCAGCATCACAGATACGCAGTATTTT
CASSITDTQYF
>TRBV11-2|TRBJ2-3|many|NA
TGTGCCAGCCGAGCTTCGGAACCTACGCAGTATTTT
CASRASEPTQYF
>TRBV5-4|TRBJ2-3|NA|NA
TGTGCCAGCAGCTTGGCGACTACCACAAATACGCAGTATTTT
CASSLATTTNTQYF
>TRBV21-1|TRBJ2-7|NA|NA
TGTGCCAGCAGCAACTCCATCGGGACAGTGGACTCCTACGAGCAGTACTTC
CASSNSIGTVDSYEQYF
>TRBV20-1|TRBJ2-7|few|NA
TGCAGTGCCAGTCCTCCGCGGTCCGAGCAGTACTTC
CSASPPRSEQYF
>TRBV2|TRBJ1-5|NA|NA
TGTGCCAGCAGTGAACCAACAGGAAATCAGCCCCAGCATTTT
CASSEPTGNQPQHF
>TRBV9|TRBJ1-1|many|TRBD1
TGTGCCAGCAGCCCTTGGACAGGGGGCCGCCTGAACACTGAAGCTTTCTTT
CASSPWTGGRLNTEAFF
>TRBV14|TRBJ1-2|few|NA
TGTGCCAGCAGCCCCTTCGATGGGGTCGGCTACACCTTC
CASSPFDGVGYTF
>TRBV4-2|TRBJ2-5|NA|NA
TGTGCCAGCAGCCCCGGACTTAAAAAAGAGACCCAGTACTTC
CASSPGLKKETQYF
>TRBV20-1|TRBJ2-3|many|TRBD2
TGCAGTGCCCCATACCGGGGGGGCTTTGCAGATACGCAGTATTTT
CSAPYRGGFADTQYF
>TRBV28|TRBJ2-3|NA|NA
TGTGCCAGCGCCTCTAGCACAGATACGCAGTATTTT
CASASSTDTQYF
>TRBV12-3/TRBV12-4|TRBJ2-7|few|NA
TGTGCCAGCAGTCCGAAATCAGGGGCGCGCGAGCAGTACTTC
CASSPKSGAREQYF
>TRBV7-2|TRBJ1-2|NA|TRBD1
TGTGCCAGCAGCTTAGTGGCAGGGGGGTCGGACTATGGCTACACCTTC
CASSLVAGGSDYGYTF
>TRBV5-1|TRBJ2-1|few|NA
TGCGCCAGCAGCCCGAACACAAATGAGCAGTTCTTC
CASSPNTNEQFF
>TRBV12-3/TRBV12-4|TRBJ1-5|few|NA
TGTGCCAGCAGGCGGCAGGCGAATCAGCCCCAGCATTTT
CASRRQANQPQHF
>TRBV20-1|TRBJ2-1|many|NA
TGCAGTGCTAGAAAGCAGCCCAATGAGCAGTTCTTC
CSARKQPNEQFF
>TRBV11-2|TRBJ2-3|few|NA
TGTGCCAGCAGCTTTACCCATGTGGGGGAAAGCACAGATACGCAGTATTTT
CASSFTHVGESTDTQYF
>TRBV27|TRBJ1-1|many|TRBD1
TGTGCCAGCAGTTTAACAGGGGGTAGGTCTGAAGCTTTCTTT
CASSLTGGRSEAFF
>TRBV29-1|TRBJ2-4|many|TRBD1
TGCAGCGTACAGGGGGCAATTGTCAAAAACATTCAGTACTTC
CSVQGAIVKNIQYF